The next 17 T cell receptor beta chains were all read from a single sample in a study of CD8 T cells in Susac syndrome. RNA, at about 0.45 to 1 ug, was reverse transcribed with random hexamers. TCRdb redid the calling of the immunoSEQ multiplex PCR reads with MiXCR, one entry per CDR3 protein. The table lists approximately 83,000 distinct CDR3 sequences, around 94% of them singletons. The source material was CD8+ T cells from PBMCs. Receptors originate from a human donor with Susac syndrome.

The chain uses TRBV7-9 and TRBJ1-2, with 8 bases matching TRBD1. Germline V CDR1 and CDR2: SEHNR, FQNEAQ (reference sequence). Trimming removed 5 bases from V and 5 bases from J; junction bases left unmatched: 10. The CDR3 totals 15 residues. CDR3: CASSPGQGRSYGYTF. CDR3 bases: TGTGCCAGCAGCCCCGGACAGGGACGCTCATATGGCTACACCTTC.

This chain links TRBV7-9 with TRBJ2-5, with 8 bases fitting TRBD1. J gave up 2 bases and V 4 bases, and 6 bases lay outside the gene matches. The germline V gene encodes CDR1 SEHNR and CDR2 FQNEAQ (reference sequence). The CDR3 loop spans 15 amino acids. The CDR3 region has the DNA TGTGCCAGCAGCTCCCCCGGACAGGGACAAGAGACCCAGTACTTC. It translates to CASSSPGQGQETQYF.

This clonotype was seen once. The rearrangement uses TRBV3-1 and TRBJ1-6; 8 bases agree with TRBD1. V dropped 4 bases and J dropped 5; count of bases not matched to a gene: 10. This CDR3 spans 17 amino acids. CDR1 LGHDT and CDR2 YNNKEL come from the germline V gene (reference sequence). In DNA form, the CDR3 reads TGTGCCAGCAGCCCAAAGGATCTGGGACAGGATAATTCACCCCTCCACTTT. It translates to CASSPKDLGQDNSPLHF. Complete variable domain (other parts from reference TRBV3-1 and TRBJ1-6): DTAVSQTPKYLVTQMGNDKSIKCEQNLGHDTMYWYKQDSKKFLKIMFSYNNKELIINETVPNRFSPKSPDKAHLNLHINSLELGDSAVYFCASSPKDLGQDNSPLHFGNGTRLTVT.

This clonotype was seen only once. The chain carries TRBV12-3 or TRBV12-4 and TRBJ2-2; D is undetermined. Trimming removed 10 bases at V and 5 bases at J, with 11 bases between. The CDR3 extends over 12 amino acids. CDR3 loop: CATDEKTGELFF. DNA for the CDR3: TGTGCCACCGACGAAAAAACCGGGGAGCTGTTTTTT.

The CDR3 loop reads CASNTRGDSYYEQYF. The CDR3 DNA reads as TGTGCCAGCAATACCCGCGGGGACTCCTACTACGAGCAGTACTTC. The chain uses TRBV7-9 and TRBJ2-7; a weak D match, TRBD2 (6 bases). Germline CDR1 and CDR2: SEHNR and FQNEAQ (reference sequence). The V and J ends lost 7 bases and 3 bases respectively, with 19 bases between them. The CDR3 loop spans 15 amino acids.

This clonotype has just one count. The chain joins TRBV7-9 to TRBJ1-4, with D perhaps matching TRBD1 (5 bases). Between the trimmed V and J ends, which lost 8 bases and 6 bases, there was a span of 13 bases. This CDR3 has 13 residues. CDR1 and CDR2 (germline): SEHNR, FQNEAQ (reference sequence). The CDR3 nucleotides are TGTGCCAGCCGGCGAGGGGCGGATGAAAAACTGTTTTTT. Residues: CASRRGADEKLFF.

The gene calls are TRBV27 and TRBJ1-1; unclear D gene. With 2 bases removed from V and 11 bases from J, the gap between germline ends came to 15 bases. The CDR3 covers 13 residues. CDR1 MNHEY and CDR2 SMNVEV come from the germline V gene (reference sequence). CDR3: CASSLKGPVAAFF. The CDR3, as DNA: TGTGCCAGCAGTTTAAAGGGCCCCGTAGCCGCTTTCTTT.

Written as DNA, the CDR3 is TGCAGTGCTAGAGATCTGAGGCTAGAATATAGGCTAAGCTCCTACAATGAGCAGTTCTTC. This gives the protein CSARDLRLEYRLSSYNEQFF. The V call is TRBV20-1, the J call TRBJ2-1; the D is unclear. The germline gives CDR1 DFQATT, CDR2 SNEGSKA (reference sequence). Deletions cut 0 bases from V and 0 bases from J, with 24 bases between. The CDR3 spans 20 residues.

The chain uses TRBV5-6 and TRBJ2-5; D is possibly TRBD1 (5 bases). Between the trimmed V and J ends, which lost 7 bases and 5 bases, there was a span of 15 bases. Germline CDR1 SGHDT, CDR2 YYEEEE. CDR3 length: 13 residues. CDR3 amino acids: CASLFGSGETQYF. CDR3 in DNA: TGTGCCAGCCTGTTTGGGTCAGGGGAGACCCAGTACTTC.

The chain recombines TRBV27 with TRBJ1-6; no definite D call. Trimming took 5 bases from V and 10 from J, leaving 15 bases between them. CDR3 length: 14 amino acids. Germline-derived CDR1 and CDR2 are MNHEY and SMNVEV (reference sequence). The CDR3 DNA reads TGTGCCAGCAGTACCACCGGCCTCGGCTCACCCCTCCACTTT. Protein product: CASSTTGLGSPLHF.

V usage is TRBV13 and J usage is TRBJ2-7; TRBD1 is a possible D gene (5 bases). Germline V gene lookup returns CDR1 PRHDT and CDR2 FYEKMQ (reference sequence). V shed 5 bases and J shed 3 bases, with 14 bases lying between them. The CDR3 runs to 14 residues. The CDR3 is CASSARTPDYEQYF. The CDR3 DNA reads TGTGCCAGCAGCGCGCGGACACCCGACTACGAGCAGTACTTC.

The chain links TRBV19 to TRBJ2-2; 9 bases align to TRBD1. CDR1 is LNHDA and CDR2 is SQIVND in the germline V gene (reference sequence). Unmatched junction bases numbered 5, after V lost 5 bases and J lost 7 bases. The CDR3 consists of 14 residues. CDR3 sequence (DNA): TGTGCCAGTAGTGTAACAGGGGGCTTCGGGGAGCTGTTTTTT. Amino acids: CASSVTGGFGELFF. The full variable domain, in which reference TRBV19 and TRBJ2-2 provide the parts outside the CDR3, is DGGITQSPKYLFRKEGQNVTLSCEQNLNHDAMYWYRQDPGQGLRLIYYSQIVNDFQKGDIAEGYSVSREKKESFPLTVTSAQKNPTAFYLCASSVTGGFGELFFGEGSRLTVL.

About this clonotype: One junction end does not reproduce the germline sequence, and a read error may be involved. The DNA of the CDR3 is TGCAGTGCTAGGGACAGGAAAAACATCCAGTACTTC. It yields the protein CSARDRKNIQYF. The chain couples TRBV20-1 to TRBJ2-4, with 7 bases lining up with TRBD1. The germline CDR1 and CDR2 sequences are DFQATT and SNEGSKA (reference sequence). The CDR3 is made up of 12 amino acids.

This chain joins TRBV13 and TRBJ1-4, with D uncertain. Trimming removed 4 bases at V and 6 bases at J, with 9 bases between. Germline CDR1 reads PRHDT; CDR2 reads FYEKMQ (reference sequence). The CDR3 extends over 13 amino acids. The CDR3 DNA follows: TGTGCCAGCAGCTACCAGCAGGATGAAAAACTGTTTTTT. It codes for CASSYQQDEKLFF.

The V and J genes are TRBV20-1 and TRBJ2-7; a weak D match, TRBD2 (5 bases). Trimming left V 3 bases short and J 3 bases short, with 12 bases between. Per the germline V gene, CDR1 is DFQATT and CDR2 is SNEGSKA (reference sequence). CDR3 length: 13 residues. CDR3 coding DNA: TGCAGTGCTAGGGAGGAGTTCCACTACGAGCAGTACTTC. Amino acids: CSAREEFHYEQYF.

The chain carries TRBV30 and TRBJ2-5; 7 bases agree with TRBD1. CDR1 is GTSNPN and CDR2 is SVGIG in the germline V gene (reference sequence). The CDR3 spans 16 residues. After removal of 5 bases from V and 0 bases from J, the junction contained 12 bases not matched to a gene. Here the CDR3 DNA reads TGTGCCTGGCAAACGGGACAGAAAGTTCACCAAGAGACCCAGTACTTC. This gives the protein CAWQTGQKVHQETQYF.

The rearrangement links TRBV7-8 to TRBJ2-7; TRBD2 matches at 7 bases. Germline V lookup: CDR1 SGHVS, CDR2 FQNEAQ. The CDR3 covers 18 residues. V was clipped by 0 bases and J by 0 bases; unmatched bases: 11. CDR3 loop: CASSLALGREDGSYEQYF. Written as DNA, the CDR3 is TGTGCCAGCAGCTTAGCACTTGGCCGGGAGGATGGCTCCTACGAGCAGTACTTC.